The clone carrying this T cell receptor beta chain was recorded at least ten times. The CDR3 has 16 amino acids. Germline V CDR1 and CDR2: SGHKS, YYEKEE (reference sequence). V lost 1 base and J 0 bases, leaving 13 bases between the germline ends. In TCRdb, the RT-PCR reads were re-called with MiXCR into one record per CDR3 protein. This table holds about 680,000 distinct CDR3 sequences, more than 13% found once. This chain connects TRBV5-5 to TRBJ2-5; either TRBD1 or TRBD2 may supply D (5 bases each). Specimen: memory CD4+ T cells from blood. The TCR originated in a female donor in good health, serving as a healthy control. CDR3 nucleotides: TGTGCCAGCAGCTTGAGAGGGGTACGGTACCAAGAGACCCAGTACTTC. Residues: CASSLRGVRYQETQYF.